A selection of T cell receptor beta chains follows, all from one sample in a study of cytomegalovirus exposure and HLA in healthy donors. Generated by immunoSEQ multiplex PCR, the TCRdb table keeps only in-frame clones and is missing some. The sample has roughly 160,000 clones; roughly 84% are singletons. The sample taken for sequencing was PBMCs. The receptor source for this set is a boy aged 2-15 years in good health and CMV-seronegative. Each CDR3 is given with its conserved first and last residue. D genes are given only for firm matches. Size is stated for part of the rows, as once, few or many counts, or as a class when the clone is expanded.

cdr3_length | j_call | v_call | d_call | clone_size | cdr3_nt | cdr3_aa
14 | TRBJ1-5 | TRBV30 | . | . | TGTGCCTGGAGTGGGGGGCGGGAGAATCAGCCCCAGCATTTT | CAWSGGRENQPQHF
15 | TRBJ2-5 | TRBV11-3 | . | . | TGTGCCAGCAGCGCAGGAGGAAAGGAACAAGAGACCCAGTACTTC | CASSAGGKEQETQYF
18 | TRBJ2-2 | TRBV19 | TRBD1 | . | TGTGCCAGTAGTATATGGGGCGACAGGGGGCGCCACACCGGGGAGCTGTTTTTT | CASSIWGDRGRHTGELFF
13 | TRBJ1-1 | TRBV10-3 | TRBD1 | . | TGTGCCATCAGATGGACAGGGAACACTGAAGCTTTCTTT | CAIRWTGNTEAFF
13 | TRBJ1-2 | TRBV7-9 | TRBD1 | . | TGTGCCAGCAGCCCGGGGACAGTTTATGGCTACACCTTC | CASSPGTVYGYTF
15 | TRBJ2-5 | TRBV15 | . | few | TGTGCCACCAGCAGAGATAGGGGCTCACAAGAGACCCAGTACTTC | CATSRDRGSQETQYF
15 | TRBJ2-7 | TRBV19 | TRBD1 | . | TGTGCCAGTAGTATCACAGGGGGCAAGACTTACGAGCAGTACTTC | CASSITGGKTYEQYF
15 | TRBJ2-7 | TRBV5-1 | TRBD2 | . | TGCGCCAGCAGCTTGGGGTTAGCGGGCCCCTACGAGCAGTACTTC | CASSLGLAGPYEQYF
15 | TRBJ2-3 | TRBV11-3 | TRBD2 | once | TGTGCCAGCAGCCCCAGACTAGCGCCCACAGATACGCAGTATTTT | CASSPRLAPTDTQYF
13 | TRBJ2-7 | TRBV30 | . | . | TGTGCCTGGGCCCCGGGGTCTGGGTACGAGCAGTACTTC | CAWAPGSGYEQYF
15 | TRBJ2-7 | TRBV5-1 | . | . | TGCGCCAGCAGCTTCTCGGACAACTCCTCCTACGAGCAGTACTTC | CASSFSDNSSYEQYF
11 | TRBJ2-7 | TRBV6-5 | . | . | TGTGCCAGCAGTCGTCTCTACGAGCAGTACTTC | CASSRLYEQYF
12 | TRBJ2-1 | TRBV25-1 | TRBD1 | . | TGTGCCAGCAGCTGGGGACAGAATAGAGAGTTCTTC | CASSWGQNREFF
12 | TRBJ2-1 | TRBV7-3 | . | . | TGTGCCAGCAGCCCACTAGGTGGTGAGCAGTTCTTC | CASSPLGGEQFF
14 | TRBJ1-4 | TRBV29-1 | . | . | TGCAGCGTTGAACCGGTGGGGCGGAATGAAAAACTGTTTTTT | CSVEPVGRNEKLFF
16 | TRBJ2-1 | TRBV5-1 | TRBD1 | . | TGCGCCAGCAGCTCGGTGGGACAGGGGGCTATCAATGAGCAGTTCTTC | CASSSVGQGAINEQFF
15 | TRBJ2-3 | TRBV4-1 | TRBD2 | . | TGCGCCAGCAGCCAAGTCCTTGGGAGGGGAGATACGCAGTATTTT | CASSQVLGRGDTQYF
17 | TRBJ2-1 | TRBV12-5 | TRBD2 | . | TGTGCTAGTGGTCCGGGTACGACTAGCGGATTTTACAATGAGCAGTTCTTC | CASGPGTTSGFYNEQFF
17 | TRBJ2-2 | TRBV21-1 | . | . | TGTGCCAGCAGCACCTCTGGCCGGGACAGAAACACCGGGGAGCTGTTTTTT | CASSTSGRDRNTGELFF
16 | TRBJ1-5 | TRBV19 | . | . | TGTGCCAGTAGTATGGGGCCAGGCTATAGCAATCAGCCCCAGCATTTT | CASSMGPGYSNQPQHF
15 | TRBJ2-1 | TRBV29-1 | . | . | TGCAGCGTTGAAAAAAAGGGGCGGCATTACAATGAGCAGTTCTTC | CSVEKKGRHYNEQFF
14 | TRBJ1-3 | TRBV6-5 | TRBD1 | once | TGTGCCAGCAGTGCGTACAGGGGTAGAAACACCATATATTTT | CASSAYRGRNTIYF
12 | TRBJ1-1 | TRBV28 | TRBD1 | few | TGTGCCAGCAACATCCAGGGACAGAAAGCTTTCTTT | CASNIQGQKAFF
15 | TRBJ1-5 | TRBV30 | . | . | TGTGCCTGGAGTGGTGGGGCAGGACGAAATCAGCCCCAGCATTTT | CAWSGGAGRNQPQHF
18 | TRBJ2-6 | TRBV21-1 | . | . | TGTGCCAGCACCATGCCGGGACAGGGGAATTGTGGGGCCAACGTCCTGACTTTC | CASTMPGQGNCGANVLTF
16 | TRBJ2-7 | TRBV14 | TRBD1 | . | TGTGCCAGCAGCCAAGATGCCGGGACAGGGCTTAACGAGCAGTACTTC | CASSQDAGTGLNEQYF
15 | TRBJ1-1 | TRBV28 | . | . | TGTGCCAGCAGTCCGAGGACTCTTAAGAACACTGAAGCTTTCTTT | CASSPRTLKNTEAFF
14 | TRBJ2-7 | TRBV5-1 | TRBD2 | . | TGCGCCAGCAGCTTTTCAGCGGGAGCTTACGAGCAGTACTTC | CASSFSAGAYEQYF
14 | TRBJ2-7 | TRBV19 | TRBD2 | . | TGTGCCAGTAGTATAGTAGCGGGAGCAAGCGAGCAGTACTTC | CASSIVAGASEQYF
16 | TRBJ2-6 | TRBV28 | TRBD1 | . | TGTGCCAGCAGTTTGCGCAGGGGGACTGGGGCCAACGTCCTGACTTTC | CASSLRRGTGANVLTF